This T cell receptor beta chain was captured in a study of T cell changes during pregnancy in multiple sclerosis. The CDR3 covers 13 residues. V was trimmed by 4 bases and J by 0 bases, leaving 7 bases between them. Per the germline V gene, CDR1 is SGHRS and CDR2 is YFSETQ. The method was immunoSEQ multiplex PCR; TCRdb's version includes in-frame clones alone and lacks a portion of them. The data show approximately 25,000 clones, around 90% seen once. The starting material was CD4+ T cells from peripheral blood mononuclear cells, obtained in the first trimester of pregnancy. The clonotype was recovered from a female donor in good health, enrolled as a control in a pregnancy study. This chain connects TRBV5-1 to TRBJ1-1; D is unclear. The CDR3 DNA follows: TGCGCCAGCAGCCTACAGATGAACACTGAAGCTTTCTTT. It is translated as CASSLQMNTEAFF.